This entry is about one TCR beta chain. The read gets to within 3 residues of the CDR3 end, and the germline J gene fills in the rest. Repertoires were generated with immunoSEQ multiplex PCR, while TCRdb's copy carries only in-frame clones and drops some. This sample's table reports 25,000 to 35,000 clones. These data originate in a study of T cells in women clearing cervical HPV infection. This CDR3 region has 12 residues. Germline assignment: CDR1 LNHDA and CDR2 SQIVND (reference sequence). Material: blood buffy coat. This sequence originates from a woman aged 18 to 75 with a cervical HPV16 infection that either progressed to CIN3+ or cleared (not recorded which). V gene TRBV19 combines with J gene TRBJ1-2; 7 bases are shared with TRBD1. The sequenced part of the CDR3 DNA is TGTGCCAGTAGTTCAGGGGGGTACGAC. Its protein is CASSSGGYD. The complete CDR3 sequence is CASSSGGYDYTF.